This T cell receptor beta chain was observed in a study of T cells in Graves' hyperthyroidism and ophthalmopathy. Worth noting for this clonotype: The antigen is undetermined.

Using RNA transcripts as the source, TCR beta CDR3 regions were amplified. First-round RT-PCR with HTBI primers amplified the TCR CDR3 region. MiXCR was run by TCRdb on the multiplex PCR reads, yielding one entry per CDR3 protein. The sample holds around 660,000 distinct CDR3 sequences, 45% seen once. Thyroid ultrasound and orbital computed tomography, with clinical symptoms and serum thyroxine and TRAb, informed diagnoses. Findings of the study overall: Also found in blood were most expanded thyroid clonotypes above 0.001.

The clonotype was recovered from an adult man with Graves' disease, either hyperthyroidism or ophthalmopathy (not recorded which). Sequenced sample: peripheral blood or thyroid tissue (not recorded which).

CDR3 in DNA: TGTGCCAGCAGTGAATCGAGGGGTTTGGCCGAAAAACTGTTTTTT. Its translation is CASSESRGLAEKLFF. This chain links TRBV25-1 with TRBJ1-4; possible D gene TRBD1, 5 bases. The germline CDR1 and CDR2 sequences are MGHDK and SYGVNS. Trimming pared 1 base from V and 8 bases from J, leaving 14 bases between. The CDR3 extends over 15 amino acids.